These 14 T cell receptor beta chains came from one sample sequenced in a study of blood T cell repertoires in COVID-19. The data were produced by immunoSEQ multiplex PCR, yet TCRdb's version contains in-frame clones alone and is incomplete. The sample consists of over 100,000 clones, almost 70% of them appearing once. The sequenced sample was peripheral blood. Receptor source: a woman in her 70s with acute or convalescent COVID-19.

The V call is TRBV29-1, the J call TRBJ2-1; TRBD2 matches at 7 bases. Germline loops: CDR1 SQVTM, CDR2 ANQGSEA. This CDR3 is built from 18 residues. Trimming took 1 base from V and 0 from J; bases not matched to a gene: 12. CDR3 coding DNA: TGCAGCGTTGAAGTCTTTCGGGCTAGCGGAACCTCCTACAATGAGCAGTTCTTC. As protein: CSVEVFRASGTSYNEQFF.

This clone is medium-sized by share. The chain uses TRBV30 and TRBJ1-5; D is undetermined. The V gene's germline CDR1 is GTSNPN and CDR2 SVGIG (reference sequence). The CDR3 totals 14 residues. The germline V and J ends were trimmed by 4 bases and 1 base, with 11 bases remaining between them. CDR3 in amino acids: CAWTGSGSNQPQHF. CDR3 bases: TGTGCCTGGACCGGGTCGGGGAGCAATCAGCCCCAGCATTTT.

The rearrangement joins TRBV11-2 to TRBJ1-4; no clear D gene. The germline V gene encodes CDR1 SGHAT and CDR2 FQNNGV. The CDR3 sequence is 17 residues long. The V gene lost 1 base and the J gene lost 0 bases, with 12 bases spanning the gap. Here the CDR3 reads CASSLGPGSTTNEKLFF. The CDR3 DNA follows: TGTGCCAGCAGCTTAGGGCCGGGGTCGACAACTAATGAAAAACTGTTTTTT.

This chain connects TRBV11-2 to TRBJ1-6, with TRBD1 as a possible D gene (6 bases). The CDR3 covers 16 residues. Trimming removed 11 bases from V and 5 bases from J, with 22 bases in between. Germline CDR1 and CDR2: SGHAT and FQNNGV. The CDR3 protein is CASQGQGPGNNSPLHF. The CDR3 coding sequence is TGTGCCTCTCAGGGCCAGGGGCCGGGGAATAATTCACCCCTCCACTTT.

The chain employs TRBV18 and TRBJ1-5, with TRBD1 matching 7 bases. This CDR3 comprises 14 residues. CDR1 KGHSH and CDR2 LQKENI come from the germline V gene. J was trimmed by 4 bases and V by 5 bases; bases with no gene match: 5. The CDR3 loop reads CASSAGQHNQPQHF. CDR3 DNA sequence: TGTGCCAGCTCAGCGGGACAGCATAATCAGCCCCAGCATTTT.

V is TRBV6-5 and J is TRBJ2-2; TRBD2 agrees at 9 bases. Germline V gene lookup returns CDR1 MNHEY and CDR2 SVGAGI. V shed 2 bases and J 4 bases; nucleotides not matched to a gene: 5. This CDR3 is built from 16 residues. The CDR3, as DNA: TGTGCCAGCAGTTACCGCGGGGGGGCCGGCACCGGGGAGCTGTTTTTT. It yields the protein CASSYRGGAGTGELFF.

The V and J genes are TRBV9 and TRBJ2-3, with D possibly matching TRBD1 (6 bases). Deletions cut 2 bases from V and 2 bases from J, with 12 bases between. Germline CDR1 is SGDLS and CDR2 is YYNGEE. The CDR3 has 15 residues. The CDR3, as DNA: TGTGCCAGCAGCGTTGGGACATCTTACACAGATACGCAGTATTTT. It yields the protein CASSVGTSYTDTQYF.

V gene TRBV6-5 combines with J gene TRBJ1-2; D gene unclear. Germline V gene lookup returns CDR1 MNHEY and CDR2 SVGAGI. CDR3 length: 13 residues. Trimming left V 7 bases short and J 2 bases short, with 11 bases between. The CDR3 DNA follows: TGTGCCAGCATTTCTCCGGGGAACTATGGCTACACCTTC. Translation: CASISPGNYGYTF.

The genes are TRBV3-1 (or the pseudogene TRBV3-2) and TRBJ2-1; D is undetermined. Trimming stripped 0 bases from V and 6 bases from J, with 9 bases between. Germline CDR1 and CDR2: LGHDT and YNNKEL (reference sequence). The CDR3 sequence is 14 residues long. The DNA for the CDR3 is TGTGCCAGCAGCCAAGAGGGTAGAGGCAATGAGCAGTTCTTC. Protein product: CASSQEGRGNEQFF.

This sequence joins TRBV10-1 and TRBJ1-1; D is undetermined. The V end was cut by 3 bases, the J end by 1 base, with 6 bases between. The V gene's germline CDR1 is WNHNN and CDR2 SYGVQD (reference sequence). The CDR3 extends over 13 amino acids. CDR3 sequence: CASSDNRNTEAFF. The CDR3 DNA follows: TGCGCCAGCAGTGATAACAGGAACACTGAAGCTTTCTTT.

The chain has TRBV7-8 and TRBJ2-5; 7 bases match TRBD2. The V and J ends lost 0 bases and 5 bases, in that order; junction bases with no gene match: 3. CDR3 size: 14 residues. Germline V lookup: CDR1 SGHVS, CDR2 FQNEAQ. The CDR3 coding sequence is TGTGCCAGCAGCTTAGCGGCTAGCGGTGAGACCCAGTACTTC. The encoded protein is CASSLAASGETQYF.

The chain has TRBV19 and TRBJ1-1; D gene uncertain. V shed 3 bases and J shed 0 bases, with 14 bases lying between them. This CDR3 has 16 amino acids. The germline CDR1 and CDR2 sequences are LNHDA and SQIVND (reference sequence). The CDR3 nucleotides are TGTGCCAGTAGTATTTTCGCCGTGGGCATGAACACTGAAGCTTTCTTT. It specifies CASSIFAVGMNTEAFF.

There are a few counts of this clone. The chain joins TRBV29-1 to TRBJ2-1; D possibly corresponds to TRBD2 (5 bases). Trimming took 2 bases from V and 1 from J, leaving 9 bases between them. In germline, CDR1 is SQVTM, CDR2 ANQGSEA. CDR3 size: 14 residues. The CDR3 loop reads CSVELDLSYNEQFF. CDR3 coding DNA: TGCAGCGTTGAATTGGACTTATCCTACAATGAGCAGTTCTTC.

This chain uses TRBV23-1 with TRBJ1-1, with a weak D call TRBD1 (6 bases). TRBV23-1 is filed as an ORF, its function uncertain. This CDR3 is 15 amino acids long. Trimming removed 1 base from V and 5 bases from J, with 14 bases in between. The CDR3 bases are TGCGCCAGCAGTCAATTCGGGGGGCTCGGTACTGAAGCTTTCTTT. Translating it yields CASSQFGGLGTEAFF.